This TCR beta chain was obtained from a study of T cells in Graves' hyperthyroidism and ophthalmopathy (dated by TCRdb to the late 2010s). About the full investigation: Peripheral blood samples were taken at the time of initial diagnosis, prior to any treatment. To identify TCR V-J signatures that set the groups apart, the researchers used a discovery cohort of 100 patients, made up of 40 to 45 with Graves' ophthalmopathy and 57 with stable Graves' hyperthyroidism. Prospective prediction of ophthalmopathy was tested in an independent validation cohort consisting of 18 hyperthyroidism patients and around 16 patients who later progressed to ophthalmopathy. The approximately 97 discovery patients were randomly divided into training and test sets at a 7:3 ratio. Thyroid tissue and blood T-cell repertoires from six Graves' hyperthyroidism patients were also compared in the study. Once sampling was done, hyperthyroidism patients were given methimazole at a starting dose of 30 mg daily, whereas ophthalmopathy patients were given high-dose intravenous methylprednisolone. TCR Vbeta CDR3 sequencing of 130 to 150 peripheral blood samples (under 45 ophthalmopathy, 75 to 80 hyperthyroidism and some 17 progressor patients) is reported in the paper. Study-wide findings and limitations: No statistical method was used to set the sample size in advance, and investigators knew the group allocation. In validation, the model predicted progression to ophthalmopathy a median of 6.5 months before onset, with about 71% sensitivity and nearly 75% specificity. Most expanded thyroid clonotypes (frequency above 0.001) were also found in blood, which suggests that blood repertoires may mirror thyroid immune responses. Ophthalmopathy was separated from stable hyperthyroidism by a 13 V-J signature model, with about 86% sensitivity and approximately 84% specificity obtained in cross-validation and 80%/75% obtained in testing.

This clonotype was found many times. What this receptor recognizes is not known. No much larger clone exists at a distance of one base, and base qualities are not known. The TCR beta CDR3 regions were amplified from the RNA transcripts. The first round of RT-PCR for the TCR CDR3 was performed with the HTBI primer set and the Qiagen OneStep RT-PCR kit. A second multiplex PCR round built the libraries, followed by size selection and purification. The libraries were sequenced on an Illumina HiSeq2000 using paired-end 100 bp reads. In the source study's methods: SOAPnuke was used to process the raw data, removing reads that contained adapters or uncalled bases, had a mean Phred below 15, or lacked an exact match to the constant primer or identifier. COPE v1.2.5 was used to merge high-quality paired reads, and clonotypes were defined as unique nucleotide sequences. MiTCR v1.1 was used to align clonotypes to the IMGT TRBV, TRBD and TRBJ reference segments. Analysis was restricted to V-J combinations with a frequency above 0.0001, which covered 98% to 99.2% of repertoires. The TCS score was defined as the ratio of F50 (clonal expansion) to E x V (chaos), calculated using BLOSUM62-based TCRdist between CDR3 peptides within each V-J. Welch's t-statistics and random forest reduced some 510 V-J features to roughly 13, which were used in a naive Bayes classifier (R e1071). TCRdb cleaned the public reads at Q25 with fastp, built clones with MiXCR and kept in-frame beta chains. Rows with one shared CDR3 protein collapse into an entry with the most common genes and DNA. These V and J calls are TCRdb output, not the study's own analysis. The sample table shows some 510,000 distinct CDR3 sequences, and about a fifth are seen once. The top ten constitute about 26% of the sample.

Stable Graves' hyperthyroidism was defined as the absence of progression to ophthalmopathy over 18 months of follow-up. Hyperthyroidism patients were newly diagnosed, had a disease duration of under 2 months, and were aged 18 to 65 years. Patients with uncontrolled infections, other autoimmune diseases, pregnancy or lactation were excluded. Diagnoses were established on the basis of clinical symptoms, serum thyroxine and TRAb, thyroid ultrasound, and orbital computed tomography. PBMCs were isolated from 7.5 to 10 ml of fresh peripheral blood by Ficoll-Paque density gradient centrifugation. Total RNA was extracted with Trizol reagent, and quality was checked on an Agilent 2100 Bioanalyzer. This TCR was recovered from a young man with Graves' hyperthyroidism. The sequencing sample was made of blood.

The nucleotide sequence reads TGTGCCAGCAGTTTCATGGACGGTGAAGCTTTCTTT. Protein translation: CASSFMDGEAFF. The chain employs TRBV28 and TRBJ1-1; the D gene identity is not certain. Cut back by 3 bases and 7 bases, the V and J ends lie 9 bases apart. The germline V gene encodes CDR1 MDHEN and CDR2 SYDVKM. The CDR3 holds 12 amino acids from the cysteine to the phenylalanine. Only the CDR3 region is kept as DNA, spanning 36 bases read in frame from base 1.